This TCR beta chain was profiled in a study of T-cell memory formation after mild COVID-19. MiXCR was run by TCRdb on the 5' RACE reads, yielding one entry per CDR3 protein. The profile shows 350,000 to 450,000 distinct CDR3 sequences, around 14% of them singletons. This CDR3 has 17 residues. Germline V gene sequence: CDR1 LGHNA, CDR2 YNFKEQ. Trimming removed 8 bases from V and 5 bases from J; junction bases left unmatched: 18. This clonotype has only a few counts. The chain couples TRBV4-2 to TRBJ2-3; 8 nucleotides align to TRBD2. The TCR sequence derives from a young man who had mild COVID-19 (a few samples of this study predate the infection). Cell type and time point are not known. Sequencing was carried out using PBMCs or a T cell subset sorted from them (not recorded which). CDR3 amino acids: CASRNVPPGGRRDTQYF. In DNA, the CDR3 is TGTGCCAGCCGAAACGTACCCCCGGGGGGGCGAAGAGATACGCAGTATTTT.